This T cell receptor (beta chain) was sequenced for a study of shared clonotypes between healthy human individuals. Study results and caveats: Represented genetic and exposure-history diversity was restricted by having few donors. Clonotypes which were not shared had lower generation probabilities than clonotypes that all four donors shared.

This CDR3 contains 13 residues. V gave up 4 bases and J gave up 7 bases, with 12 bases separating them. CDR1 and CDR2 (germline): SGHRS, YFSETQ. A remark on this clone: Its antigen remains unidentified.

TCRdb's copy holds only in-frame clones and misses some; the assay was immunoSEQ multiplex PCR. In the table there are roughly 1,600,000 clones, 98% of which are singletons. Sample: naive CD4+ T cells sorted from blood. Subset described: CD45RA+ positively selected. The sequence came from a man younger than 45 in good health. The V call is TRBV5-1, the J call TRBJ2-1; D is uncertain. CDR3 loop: CASSVDLTNEQFF. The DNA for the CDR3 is TGCGCCAGCAGCGTCGACCTCACGAATGAGCAGTTCTTC.